This TCR beta chain was recorded in a study of T cell responses to AZD1222 COVID-19 vaccine. The data were produced by immunoSEQ multiplex PCR, yet TCRdb's version contains in-frame clones alone and is incomplete. The table shows 130,000 or so clones, with around nine tenths occurring only once. V shed 3 bases, J shed 5 bases, and the junction held 0 bases outside the gene matches. This CDR3 is built from 14 residues. Germline CDR1 is SGHNT and CDR2 is YYREEE (reference sequence). The chain carries TRBV5-4 and TRBJ2-1, with 12 bases aligning to TRBD2. Sequencing used peripheral blood, obtained on day 0 of MenACWY control vaccination. This TCR derives from an adult in good health. CDR3: CASSWTSGDNEQFF. For the CDR3, the DNA is TGTGCCAGCAGCTGGACTAGCGGGGACAATGAGCAGTTCTTC. The complete variable domain, with remaining parts taken from reference TRBV5-4 and TRBJ2-1, reads ETGVTQSPTHLIKTRGQQVTLRCSSQSGHNTVSWYQQALGQGPQFIFQYYREEENGRGNFPPRFSGLQFPNYSSELNVNALELDDSALYLCASSWTSGDNEQFFGPGTRLTVL.